The sequence of this T cell receptor (beta chain) was determined in a study of blood T cell repertoires in COVID-19. Study in general: T cells, B-cell-depleted T cells, or PBMCs supplied cDNA or gDNA.

As concerns this clone: This sample also contains other DNA sequences that code for the same CDR3.

Here immunoSEQ multiplex PCR was the method, and the copy in TCRdb shows in-frame clones only, minus some. The profile shows roughly 460,000 clones, roughly 90% of them singletons. The CDR3 is made up of 15 amino acids. Unmatched junction bases numbered 4, after V lost 0 bases and J lost 7 bases. CDR1 and CDR2 (germline): SGHRS, YFSETQ. The chain has TRBV5-1 and TRBJ2-1; 10 nucleotides agree with TRBD1. Sequenced sample: peripheral blood. The receptor was isolated from a young man with COVID-19, enrolled during active disease. In nucleotides, the CDR3 is TGCGCCAGCAGCTTGGGACAGGGGGCTTATAATGAGCAGTTCTTC. Protein product: CASSLGQGAYNEQFF.